These T cell receptor beta chains were read from a single sample in a study of neoadjuvant anti-PD-1 for oral cavity cancer. This table comes from immunoSEQ multiplex PCR, and its TCRdb copy is limited to in-frame clones, with some not included. The sample holds about 14,000 clones, around three quarters seen once. The sample was PBMCs, taken before nivolumab (anti-PD-1) treatment. These receptors all stem from a person between 40 and 85 years old with oral cavity squamous cell carcinoma. The CDR3 runs from the conserved cysteine through the conserved F or W. A D gene is named only where the DNA matches it firmly. Size tells how often a clone was seen (once, few, many) or the class of an expanded clone, and some rows leave it out.

J	V	size	D	DNA	CDR3
TRBJ1-5	TRBV7-6	few	.	TGTGCCAGCAGCTTAGGGGGGGCTCAGCCCCAGCATTTT	CASSLGGAQPQHF
TRBJ2-5	TRBV7-6	.	.	TGTGCCAGCAGCCCGTACCAAGAGACCCAGTACTTC	CASSPYQETQYF
TRBJ1-2	TRBV4-1	few	.	TGCGCCAGCAGCCAAGTGGTCGAGGTGGGCTATGGCTACACCTTC	CASSQVVEVGYGYTF
TRBJ2-3	TRBV9	.	.	TGTGCCAGCGGGGGTCCTGGGGTTTTAAGCACAGATACGCAGTATTTT	CASGGPGVLSTDTQYF
TRBJ1-2	TRBV30	.	TRBD1	TGTGCCTGGACCAGACAGGGGGCAGGGAACTATGGCTACACCTTC	CAWTRQGAGNYGYTF
TRBJ2-7	TRBV7-2	.	.	TGTGCCAGCTCCGCTGGGAGGACGGTCGAGCAGTACTTC	CASSAGRTVEQYF
TRBJ1-4	TRBV19	.	.	TGTGCCAGTAGGGGAGGGAGCAGGCGTGAAAAACTGTTTTTT	CASRGGSRREKLFF
TRBJ2-3	TRBV15	.	TRBD2	TGTGCCACCAGCCTCGGGGGGGCGGGGACAGATACGCAGTATTTT	CATSLGGAGTDTQYF
TRBJ1-3	TRBV5-1	.	.	TGCGCCAGCAGCTTGGGACCTGGCGGGTCTGGAAACACCATATATTTT	CASSLGPGGSGNTIYF
TRBJ1-1	TRBV10-1	.	.	TGCGCCAGCAGTGGTCCGAACAGGAACACTGAAGCTTTCTTT	CASSGPNRNTEAFF
TRBJ2-1	TRBV5-5	.	TRBD1	TGTGCCAGCAGCTGGGTGGGACAGGGTAACAATGAGCAGTTCTTC	CASSWVGQGNNEQFF
TRBJ1-4	TRBV25-1	.	.	TGTGCCAGCAGTGGACAGTCTAATGAAAAACTGTTTTTT	CASSGQSNEKLFF
TRBJ2-7	TRBV6-1	few	.	TGTGCCAGCAGTGGGGCCTACGAGCAGTACTTC	CASSGAYEQYF
TRBJ2-7	TRBV7-2	.	.	TGTGCCAGCAGCTTAGCGGTAACCTACGAGCAGTACTTC	CASSLAVTYEQYF
TRBJ1-1	TRBV7-9	.	.	TGTGCCAGCAGCTTATTGATCCTCAACACTGAAGCTTTCTTT	CASSLLILNTEAFF
TRBJ1-2	TRBV7-2	.	TRBD1	TGTGCCAGCAGCTTGACTCAGGGGGTTTCGTTATTTGGCTACACCTTC	CASSLTQGVSLFGYTF
TRBJ2-3	TRBV6-5	.	TRBD1	TGTGCCAGCAGTTATCTGACAGGGGGGGGAGATACGCAGTATTTT	CASSYLTGGGDTQYF
TRBJ2-5	TRBV6-6	few	TRBD2	TGTGCCAGCAGAACACTAGCGGGGGGTGGGAAGACCCAGTACTTC	CASRTLAGGGKTQYF
TRBJ2-2	TRBV5-1	.	.	TGCGCCAGCAGCTTGCAGGGTCCCCCGAACACCGGGGAGCTGTTTTTT	CASSLQGPPNTGELFF
TRBJ1-1	TRBV2	.	.	TGTGCCAGCACCGAGCAGGGGTCGGTAACTGAAGCTTTCTTT	CASTEQGSVTEAFF
TRBJ1-2	TRBV6-5	.	TRBD1	TGTGCCAGCAGGCCCAGGGGGCAGAACTATGGCTACACCTTC	CASRPRGQNYGYTF
TRBJ1-6	TRBV18	.	TRBD1	TGTGCCAGCTCACCACGTCGGGGACAGGCCAATTCACCCCTCCACTTT	CASSPRRGQANSPLHF
TRBJ1-2	TRBV25-1	.	.	TGTGCCAGCAGTGGGCAGCTAACTGCCTATGGCTACACCTTC	CASSGQLTAYGYTF
TRBJ1-1	TRBV19	few	TRBD1	TGTGCCAGTAGCAGACAGGGAGGGAACACTGAAGCTTTCTTT	CASSRQGGNTEAFF
TRBJ1-1	TRBV29-1	.	.	TGCAGCGTTCCAGAACGATCCGAAGCTTTCTTT	CSVPERSEAFF